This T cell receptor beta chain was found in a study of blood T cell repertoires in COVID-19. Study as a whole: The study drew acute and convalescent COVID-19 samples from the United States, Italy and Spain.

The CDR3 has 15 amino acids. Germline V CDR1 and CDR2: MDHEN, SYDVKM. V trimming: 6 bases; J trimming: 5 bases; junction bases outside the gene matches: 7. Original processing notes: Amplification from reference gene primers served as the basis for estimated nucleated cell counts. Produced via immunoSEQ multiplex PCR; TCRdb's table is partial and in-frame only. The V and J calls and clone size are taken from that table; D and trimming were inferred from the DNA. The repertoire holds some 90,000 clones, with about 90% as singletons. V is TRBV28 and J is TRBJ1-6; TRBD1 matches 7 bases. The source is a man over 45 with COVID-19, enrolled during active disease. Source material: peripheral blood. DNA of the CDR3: TGTGCCAGCAGCGAAGGACAGGCCGATAATTCACCCCTCCACTTT. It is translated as CASSEGQADNSPLHF.